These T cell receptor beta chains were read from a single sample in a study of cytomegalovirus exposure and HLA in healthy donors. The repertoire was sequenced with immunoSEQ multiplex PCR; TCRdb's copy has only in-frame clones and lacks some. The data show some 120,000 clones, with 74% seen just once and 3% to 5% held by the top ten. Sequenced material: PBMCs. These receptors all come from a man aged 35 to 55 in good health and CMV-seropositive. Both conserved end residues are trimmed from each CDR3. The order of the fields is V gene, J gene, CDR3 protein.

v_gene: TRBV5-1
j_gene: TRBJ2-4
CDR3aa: ASSPRLAGDIQY

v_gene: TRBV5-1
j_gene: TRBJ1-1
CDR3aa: ASGGFGSTEAF

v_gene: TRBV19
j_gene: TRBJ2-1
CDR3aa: ASSPLPRSSYNEQF

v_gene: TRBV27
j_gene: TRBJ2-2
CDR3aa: ASSTRENLIGELF

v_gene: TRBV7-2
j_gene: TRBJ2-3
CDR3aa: ASSSQTSGRPTDTQY

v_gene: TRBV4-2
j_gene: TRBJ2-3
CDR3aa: ASSQDRPSGTDTQY

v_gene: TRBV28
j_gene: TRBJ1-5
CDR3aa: ASSSPQGSRQPQH

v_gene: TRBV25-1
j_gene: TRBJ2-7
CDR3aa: ASSESVGLPGYEQY

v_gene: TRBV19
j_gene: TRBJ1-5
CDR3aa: ASSIGEVARPQH

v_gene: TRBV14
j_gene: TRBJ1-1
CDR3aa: ASSLLGVTEAF

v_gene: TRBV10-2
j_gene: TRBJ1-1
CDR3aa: ASSSGQGAGIDTEAF

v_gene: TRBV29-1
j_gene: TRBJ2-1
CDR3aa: SVEEVLAGYNEQF

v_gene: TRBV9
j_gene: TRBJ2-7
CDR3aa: ASSVDPAAYEQY

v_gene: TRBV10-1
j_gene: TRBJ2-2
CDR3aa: ASSEGQGTGELF

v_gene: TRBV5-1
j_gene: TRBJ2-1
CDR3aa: ASSLAAGRINEQF

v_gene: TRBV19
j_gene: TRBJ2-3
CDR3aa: ASSIRGSGSTDTQY

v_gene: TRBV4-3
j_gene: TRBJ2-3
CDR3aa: ASSHGGLASTDTQY

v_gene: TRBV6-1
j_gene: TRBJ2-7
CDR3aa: ASSEGPDRGYEQY

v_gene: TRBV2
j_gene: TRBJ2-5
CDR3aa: ASRSARRDSRQETQY

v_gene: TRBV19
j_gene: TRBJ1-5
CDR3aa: ASSGTGGSNQPQH

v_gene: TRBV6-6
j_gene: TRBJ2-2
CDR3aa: ASAGTGGTGELF

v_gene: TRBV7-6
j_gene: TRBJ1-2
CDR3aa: ASSALTLRGSNYGYT

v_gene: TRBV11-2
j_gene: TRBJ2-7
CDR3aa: ASSLGASYEQY

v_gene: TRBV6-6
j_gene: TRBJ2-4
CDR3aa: ASAPGQVDIQY

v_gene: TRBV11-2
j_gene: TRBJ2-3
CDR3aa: ASSLDREPSDTQY

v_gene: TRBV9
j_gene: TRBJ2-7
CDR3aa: ASSARQARSLY

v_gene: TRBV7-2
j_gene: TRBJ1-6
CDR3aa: ASSVDHIMNSPLH

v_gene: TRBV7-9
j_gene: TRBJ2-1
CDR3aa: ASSGSSNEQF